A selection of T cell receptor beta chains follows, all from one sample in a study of T cell responses to AZD1222 COVID-19 vaccine. This table comes from immunoSEQ multiplex PCR, and its TCRdb copy is limited to in-frame clones, with some not included. The sample yields 70,000 to 85,000 clones, around four fifths seen once. Source: peripheral blood, taken on day 0 of AZD1222 vaccination. These receptors were obtained from an adult in good health. The CDR3 runs from the conserved cysteine through the conserved F or W. The order of the fields is J gene, clone size, V gene, D gene, CDR3 protein, CDR3 DNA. D genes are given only for firm matches. The size entry is marked missing in some rows and otherwise reads once, few, many or a size class.

TRBJ2-5 | few | TRBV11-2 | - | CASSFNRRGETQYF | TGTGCCAGCAGCTTCAACCGGAGGGGAGAGACCCAGTACTTC
TRBJ1-3 | - | TRBV11-2 | TRBD1 | CASSSFRGRANTIYF | TGTGCCAGCAGCTCCTTCAGGGGGCGTGCAAACACCATATATTTT
TRBJ2-7 | - | TRBV5-8 | TRBD1 | CASSWGQGAFYEQYF | TGTGCCAGCTCCTGGGGACAGGGGGCTTTCTACGAGCAGTACTTC
TRBJ1-1 | - | TRBV13 | - | CASSRNPGGLNTEAFF | TGTGCCAGCAGCCGCAACCCGGGGGGCTTGAACACTGAAGCTTTCTTT
TRBJ1-2 | - | TRBV10-3 | TRBD1 | CAIRGQGGGYTF | TGTGCCATCAGGGGACAGGGGGGAGGCTACACCTTC
TRBJ1-6 | - | TRBV30 | TRBD1 | CAWSEGGNSPLHF | TGTGCCTGGAGTGAAGGGGGCAATTCACCCCTCCACTTT
TRBJ1-5 | - | TRBV19 | - | CASRRENSNQPQHF | TGTGCCAGTCGCCGGGAAAATAGCAATCAGCCCCAGCATTTT
TRBJ2-3 | - | TRBV15 | - | CATSSFGGETQYF | TGTGCCACCAGCAGCTTTGGGGGTGAAACGCAGTATTTT
TRBJ2-1 | - | TRBV7-9 | - | CASSFPLREQFF | TGTGCCAGCAGCTTCCCACTTCGGGAGCAGTTCTTC
TRBJ2-1 | few | TRBV4-1 | - | CASSPTDREGNEQFF | TGCGCCAGCAGCCCGACGGACAGGGAGGGAAATGAGCAGTTCTTC
TRBJ2-6 | - | TRBV7-2 | TRBD1 | CASSERTGGFGANVLTF | TGTGCCAGCAGCGAACGGACAGGGGGGTTTGGGGCCAACGTCCTGACTTTC
TRBJ1-2 | - | TRBV5-6 | - | CASSLVDREGGYTF | TGTGCCAGCAGCTTGGTTGATAGGGAAGGAGGCTACACCTTC
TRBJ2-7 | once | TRBV4-1 | TRBD2 | CASSPTLRRGDYEQYF | TGCGCCAGCAGCCCGACGCTTCGGCGGGGGGACTACGAGCAGTACTTC
TRBJ2-1 | - | TRBV4-2 | - | CASSQEVGPHNEQFF | TGTGCCAGCAGCCAAGAAGTTGGGCCTCACAATGAGCAGTTCTTC
TRBJ2-1 | - | TRBV20-1 | - | CSASQPEYNEQFF | TGCAGTGCTAGTCAGCCGGAATACAATGAGCAGTTCTTC
TRBJ1-1 | - | TRBV19 | TRBD1 | CASRGSRGDREAFF | TGTGCCAGTAGAGGGAGCAGGGGGGACCGCGAAGCTTTCTTT
TRBJ2-1 | once | TRBV6-4 | TRBD1 | CASRDTGGEQFF | TGTGCCAGCAGGGATACAGGGGGCGAGCAGTTCTTC
TRBJ2-7 | - | TRBV14 | - | CASSQVTGPRGEQYF | TGTGCCAGCAGCCAAGTGACCGGGCCTCGGGGGGAGCAGTACTTC
TRBJ2-7 | - | TRBV5-4 | - | CASSGPRESGDEQYF | TGTGCCAGCAGCGGCCCTCGGGAATCTGGCGACGAGCAGTACTTC
TRBJ2-7 | many | TRBV2 | TRBD1 | CASTSGTASYEQYF | TGTGCCAGCACCTCCGGGACAGCCTCCTACGAGCAGTACTTC
TRBJ2-5 | - | TRBV7-3 | - | CASSSQVSEETQYF | TGTGCCAGCAGCAGTCAGGTTAGCGAAGAGACCCAGTACTTC
TRBJ2-7 | - | TRBV27 | - | CASSDKPIPYEQYF | TGTGCCAGCTCCGATAAGCCCATACCCTACGAGCAGTACTTC
TRBJ2-2 | few | TRBV7-2 | - | CASSFNRVGTGELFF | TGTGCCAGCAGCTTTAATAGGGTTGGAACCGGGGAGCTGTTTTTT
TRBJ2-5 | once | TRBV4-2 | TRBD2 | CASSQVGTSGPTSYHF | TGTGCCAGCAGCCAAGTAGGGACTAGCGGACCTACTTCCTACCACTTC
TRBJ1-3 | - | TRBV9 | - | CASSVAQTGYSGNTIYF | TGTGCCAGCAGCGTAGCTCAGACGGGGTACTCTGGAAACACCATATATTTT
TRBJ2-4 | - | TRBV7-6 | - | CASSLYIPGAGIGGIQYF | TGTGCCAGCAGCTTATATATTCCGGGGGCCGGTATAGGGGGAATTCAGTACTTC
TRBJ1-5 | - | TRBV2 | - | CASTRARSNQPQHF | TGTGCCAGCACAAGGGCCAGAAGCAATCAGCCCCAGCATTTT
TRBJ1-1 | - | TRBV12-3/TRBV12-4 | TRBD1 | CASRNTGGVEAFF | TGTGCCAGCAGGAATACAGGGGGCGTAGAAGCTTTCTTT
TRBJ1-1 | - | TRBV7-6 | - | CASSVRGPNTEAFF | TGTGCCAGCAGTGTCAGGGGACCGAACACTGAAGCTTTCTTT
TRBJ2-5 | - | TRBV27 | - | CASSLGTGNQETQYF | TGTGCCAGCAGTTTGGGGACTGGGAACCAAGAGACCCAGTACTTC
TRBJ1-1 | - | TRBV28 | TRBD1 | CASSHRQGAISEAFF | TGTGCCAGCAGTCATCGACAGGGGGCTATATCTGAAGCTTTCTTT
TRBJ1-2 | - | TRBV29-1 | - | CSVDHRNYGYTF | TGCAGCGTTGATCACAGGAACTATGGCTACACCTTC
TRBJ1-4 | - | TRBV29-1 | - | CSVVEPGLNEKLFF | TGCAGCGTTGTCGAACCGGGCCTAAATGAAAAACTGTTTTTT
TRBJ1-1 | many | TRBV2 | TRBD1 | CASRGAGGLNTEAFF | TGTGCCAGCCGGGGGGCAGGGGGTCTGAACACTGAAGCTTTCTTT
TRBJ1-2 | - | TRBV4-3 | TRBD1 | CASSRADGQGHGYTF | TGCGCCAGCAGCCGAGCCGATGGACAGGGTCATGGCTACACCTTC
TRBJ2-7 | - | TRBV19 | TRBD1 | CVSSPDRGYTYEQYF | TGTGTCAGTAGTCCCGACAGGGGGTATACCTACGAGCAGTACTTC
TRBJ1-6 | - | TRBV3-1/TRBV3-2 | TRBD1 | CASSARGQGNSPLHF | TGTGCCAGCAGCGCTCGGGGACAGGGGAATTCACCCCTCCACTTT
TRBJ1-2 | - | TRBV13 | TRBD1 | CASSSLGRQGASNYGYTF | TGTGCCAGCAGCTCCTTGGGTAGACAGGGGGCATCTAACTATGGCTACACCTTC
TRBJ1-2 | medium-sized | TRBV5-6 | TRBD1 | CASSLAGTGGNGYTF | TGTGCCAGCAGCTTGGCCGGGACAGGGGGGAATGGCTACACCTTC
TRBJ2-7 | once | TRBV4-3 | - | CASSQGVGAPYEQYF | TGCGCCAGCAGCCAAGGTGTGGGGGCCCCCTACGAGCAGTACTTC